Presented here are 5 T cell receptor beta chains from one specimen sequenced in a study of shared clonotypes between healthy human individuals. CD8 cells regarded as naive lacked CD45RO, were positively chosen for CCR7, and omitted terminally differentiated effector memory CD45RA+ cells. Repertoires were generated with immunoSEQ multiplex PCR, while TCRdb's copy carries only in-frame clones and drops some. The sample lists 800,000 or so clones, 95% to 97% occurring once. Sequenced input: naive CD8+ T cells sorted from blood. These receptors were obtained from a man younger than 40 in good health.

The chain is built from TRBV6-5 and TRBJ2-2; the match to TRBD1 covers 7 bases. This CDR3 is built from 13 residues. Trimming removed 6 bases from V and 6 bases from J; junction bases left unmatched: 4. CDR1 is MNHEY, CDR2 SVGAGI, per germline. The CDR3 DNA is TGTGCCAGCAGAGTGCAGGGGGCCGGGGAGCTGTTTTTT. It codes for CASRVQGAGELFF.

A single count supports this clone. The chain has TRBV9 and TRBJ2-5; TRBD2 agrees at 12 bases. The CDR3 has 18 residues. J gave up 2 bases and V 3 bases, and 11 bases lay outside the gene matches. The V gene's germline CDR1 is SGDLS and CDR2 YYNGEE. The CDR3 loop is CASSGGIGLAGLQETQYF. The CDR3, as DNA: TGTGCCAGCAGCGGGGGGATTGGACTAGCGGGACTACAAGAGACCCAGTACTTC.

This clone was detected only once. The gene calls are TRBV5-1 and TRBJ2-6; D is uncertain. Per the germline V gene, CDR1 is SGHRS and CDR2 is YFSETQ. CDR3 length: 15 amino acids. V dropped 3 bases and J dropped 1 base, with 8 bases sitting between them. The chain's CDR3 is CASSSHFSGANVLTF. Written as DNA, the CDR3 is TGCGCCAGCAGCTCACATTTTTCTGGGGCCAACGTCCTGACTTTC.

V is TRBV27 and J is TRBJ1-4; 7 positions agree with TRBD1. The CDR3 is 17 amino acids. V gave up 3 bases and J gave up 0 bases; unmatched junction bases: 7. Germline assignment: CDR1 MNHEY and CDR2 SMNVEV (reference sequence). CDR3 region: CASSFGWDSATNEKLFF. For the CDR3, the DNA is TGTGCCAGCAGTTTTGGGTGGGACAGTGCAACTAATGAAAAACTGTTTTTT.

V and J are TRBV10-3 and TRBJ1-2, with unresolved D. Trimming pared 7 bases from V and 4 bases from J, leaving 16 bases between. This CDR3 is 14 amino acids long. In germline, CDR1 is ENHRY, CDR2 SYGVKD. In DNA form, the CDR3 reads TGTGCCATCAACGACAAATCCCTTCCCTATGGCTACACCTTC. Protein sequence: CAINDKSLPYGYTF.